This TCR beta chain was captured in a study of T cells in women clearing cervical HPV infection. On the study more broadly: HLA type stays a possible confounder, typing being limited.

MY09/MY11 PCR detected cervical HPV DNA; dot-blot assigned genotypes. The CDR3 has 13 amino acids. Germline loops: CDR1 DFQATT, CDR2 SNEGSKA (reference sequence). Trimming at V came to 6 bases and at J to 4 bases, leaving 6 bases not matched to a gene. immunoSEQ multiplex PCR used an average of around 1,200 ng genomic DNA. The assay was immunoSEQ multiplex PCR, and TCRdb's table has in-frame clones only and misses some. The sample includes about 32,000 clones. Remarks on this clone: Its specificity is unknown. The sequence runs out 3 residues before the end of the CDR3; the remainder is reconstructed from the germline J gene.

Study observations and caveats: Controls had more TRBV6-7 (approximately 0.15%) than cases (about 0.11%).

The clonotype comes from a woman aged 18 to 75 with a cervical HPV16 infection that either progressed to CIN3+ or cleared (not recorded which). Sequencing used blood buffy coat. The chain uses TRBV20-1 and TRBJ1-5, with 7 positions matching TRBD1. CDR3 loop: CSACEQGNQPQHF. CDR3 DNA (partial): TGCAGTGCCTGTGAACAGGGGAATCAGCCC.